This TCR beta chain is drawn from a study of T cells in Graves' hyperthyroidism and ophthalmopathy. Overall study context: Peripheral blood was secured at the point of initial diagnosis, before any treatment. Study findings and constraints: Also found in blood were most expanded thyroid clonotypes above 0.001. Researchers report that a 13 V-J model separated ophthalmopathy from stable hyperthyroidism.

This clonotype was seen a handful of times. Its antigen is not identified. V lost 5 bases, J lost 5 bases, and 19 bases stayed unmatched. The germline CDR1 and CDR2 sequences are MNHNS and SASEGT. CDR3 length: 21 amino acids. From RNA transcripts, TCR beta CDR3 regions were amplified. The HTBI primer set was used in a first-round RT-PCR of the TCR CDR3. MiXCR, applied by TCRdb to the multiplex PCR reads, yields one record per CDR3 protein. Among some 770,000 distinct CDR3 sequences listed, about 16% were seen once. The clonotype originates from a man aged 18 to 35 with Graves' hyperthyroidism. The sample was blood. J is TRBJ2-3 and V is TRBV6-1; 16 nucleotides align to TRBD2. CDR3 coding DNA: TGTGCCAGCAGTTCTATGGGAGGCCCGGGACTAGCGGGAGGGCCTAAAGATACGCAGTATTTT. Protein sequence: CASSSMGGPGLAGGPKDTQYF.